This T cell receptor (beta chain) is from a study of Tregs in tolerant kidney transplant recipients. Thawed PBMCs were FACS-sorted into unstimulated CD4+CD25+CD127- regulatory T cells, CD4+CD25- non-regulatory cells, CD4 and CD8 cells. The CDR3 length is 15 residues. Germline V gives CDR1 MNHEY, CDR2 SVGAGI. J lost 11 bases, V lost 5 bases, and 11 bases had no gene match. Findings of the study overall: Activated donor B cell expansion appeared to reveal the most relevant donor-specific TCRbeta repertoire.

The data were produced by immunoSEQ multiplex PCR, yet TCRdb's version contains in-frame clones alone and is incomplete. Of more than 60,000 clones detected, roughly 85% appear once; the ten largest clones hold 2.1%. This clone appeared once. As yet, its antigen is unknown. Sequencing used Tregs from blood, obtained before the transplant. The receptor's source is a human donor who received a combined kidney and bone marrow transplant. The genes are TRBV6-5 and TRBJ1-6; 8 bases are shared with TRBD1. DNA for the CDR3: TGTGCCAGCAGTACTCATCAGGGGGCAGTACCACCCCTCCACTTT. Translated, it gives CASSTHQGAVPPLHF.